Below, one T cell receptor (beta chain) is given with its context. Its antigen is still unknown. The sample originates from a study of cytomegalovirus exposure and HLA in healthy donors. Notes on the study in general: In a later analysis, CMV-associated beta chains were mostly HLA-associated, it appeared. By HLA locus, TCR association rates varied in a later analysis, with DRB1 showing the most and HLA-C the fewest. Confirmation in vitro established that three CMV-associated chains were specific for CMV antigens.

Germline V lookup: CDR1 MNHEY, CDR2 SMNVEV (reference sequence). The V gene lost 2 bases and the J gene lost 6 bases, with 10 bases spanning the gap. CDR3 length equals 14 residues. PCR employed 60 Vbeta and 13 Jbeta primers. Original data processing: An analysis performed later counted 72 million or so unique TCR beta chains (roughly 11 million of them shared). Profiling relied on immunoSEQ multiplex PCR, and the TCRdb table lists in-frame clones only, not all of them. V, J and clone size reflect that table, while D and trimming were determined from the DNA. The sample includes about 120,000 clones, approximately 80% of them seen just once.

This TCR came from a female donor in good health and CMV-seropositive. Material for sequencing was PBMCs. The rearrangement links TRBV27 to TRBJ2-2; D gene uncertain. The CDR3 protein is CASSLLGTPGELFF. As DNA, the CDR3 is TGTGCCAGCAGTTTACTAGGAACACCCGGGGAGCTGTTTTTT.